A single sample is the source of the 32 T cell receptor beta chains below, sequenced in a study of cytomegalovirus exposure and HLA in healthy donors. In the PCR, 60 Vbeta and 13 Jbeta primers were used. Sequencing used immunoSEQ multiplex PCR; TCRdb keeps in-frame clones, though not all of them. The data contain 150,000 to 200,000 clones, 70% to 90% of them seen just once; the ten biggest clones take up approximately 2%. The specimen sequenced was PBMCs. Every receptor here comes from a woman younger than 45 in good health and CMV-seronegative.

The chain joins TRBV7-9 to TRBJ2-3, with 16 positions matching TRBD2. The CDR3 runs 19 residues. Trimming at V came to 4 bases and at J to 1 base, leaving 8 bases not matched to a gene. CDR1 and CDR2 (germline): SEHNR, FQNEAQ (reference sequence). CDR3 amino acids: CASSSPGLAGGRGTDTQYF. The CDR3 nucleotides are TGTGCCAGCAGCTCCCCGGGACTAGCGGGGGGGCGGGGCACAGATACGCAGTATTTT.

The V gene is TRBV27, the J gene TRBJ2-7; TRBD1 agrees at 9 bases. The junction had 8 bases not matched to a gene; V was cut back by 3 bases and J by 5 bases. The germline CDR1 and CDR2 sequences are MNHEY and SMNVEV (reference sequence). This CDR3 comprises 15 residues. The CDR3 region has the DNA TGTGCCAGCAGTTTGACCCGGGACAGGGCCAACGAGCAGTACTTC. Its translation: CASSLTRDRANEQYF.

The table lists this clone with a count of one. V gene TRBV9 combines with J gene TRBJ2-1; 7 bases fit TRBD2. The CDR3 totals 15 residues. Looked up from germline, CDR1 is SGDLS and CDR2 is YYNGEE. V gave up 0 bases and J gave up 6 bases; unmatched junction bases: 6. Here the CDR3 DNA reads TGTGCCAGCAGCGTAGAGTGGGGGGGATTCAATGAGCAGTTCTTC. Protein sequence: CASSVEWGGFNEQFF.

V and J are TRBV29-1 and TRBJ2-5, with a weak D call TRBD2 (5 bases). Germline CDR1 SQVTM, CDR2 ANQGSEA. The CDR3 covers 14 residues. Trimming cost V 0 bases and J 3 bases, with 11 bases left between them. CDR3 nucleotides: TGCAGCGTTGAAGAGACCGGAGCGGAAGAGACCCAGTACTTC. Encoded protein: CSVEETGAEETQYF.

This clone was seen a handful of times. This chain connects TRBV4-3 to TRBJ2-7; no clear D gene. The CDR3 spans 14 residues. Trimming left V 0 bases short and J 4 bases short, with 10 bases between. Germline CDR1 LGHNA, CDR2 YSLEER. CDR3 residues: CASSQDLIQYEQYF. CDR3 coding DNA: TGCGCCAGCAGCCAAGACCTCATCCAGTACGAGCAGTACTTC.

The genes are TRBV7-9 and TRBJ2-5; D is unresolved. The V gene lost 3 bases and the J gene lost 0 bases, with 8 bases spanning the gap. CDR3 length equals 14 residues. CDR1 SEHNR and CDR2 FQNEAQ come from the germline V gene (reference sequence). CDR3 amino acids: CASSFPAYQETQYF. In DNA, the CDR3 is TGTGCCAGCAGCTTCCCAGCGTACCAAGAGACCCAGTACTTC.

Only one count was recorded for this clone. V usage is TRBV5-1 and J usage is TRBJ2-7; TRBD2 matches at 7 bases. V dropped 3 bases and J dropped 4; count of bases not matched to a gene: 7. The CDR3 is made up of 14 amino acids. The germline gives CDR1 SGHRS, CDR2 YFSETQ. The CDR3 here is CASSWTSSTYEQYF. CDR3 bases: TGCGCCAGCAGCTGGACTAGTTCCACTTACGAGCAGTACTTC.

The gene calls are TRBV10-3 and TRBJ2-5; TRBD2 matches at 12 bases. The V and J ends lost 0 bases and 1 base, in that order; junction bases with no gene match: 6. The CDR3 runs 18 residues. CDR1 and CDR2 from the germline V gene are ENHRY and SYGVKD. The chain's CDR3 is CAISESGTSGRFQETQYF. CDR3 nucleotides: TGTGCCATCAGTGAGTCGGGCACTAGCGGGAGGTTCCAAGAGACCCAGTACTTC.

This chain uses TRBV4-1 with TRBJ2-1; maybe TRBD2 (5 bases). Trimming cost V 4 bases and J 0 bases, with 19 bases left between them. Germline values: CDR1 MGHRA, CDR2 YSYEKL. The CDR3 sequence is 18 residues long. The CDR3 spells CASSLWERTLSSYNEQFF. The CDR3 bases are TGCGCCAGCAGCCTCTGGGAGCGGACCCTGAGCTCCTACAATGAGCAGTTCTTC.

CDR3 amino acids: CASSQRATGGISGANVLTF. CDR3 coding DNA: TGCGCCAGCAGCCAACGAGCGACAGGGGGCATCTCTGGGGCCAACGTCCTGACTTTC. This sequence joins TRBV4-1 and TRBJ2-6; 10 nucleotides agree with TRBD1. Germline CDR1 MGHRA, CDR2 YSYEKL. The CDR3 has 19 amino acids. J gave up 0 bases and V 2 bases, and 7 bases lay outside the gene matches.

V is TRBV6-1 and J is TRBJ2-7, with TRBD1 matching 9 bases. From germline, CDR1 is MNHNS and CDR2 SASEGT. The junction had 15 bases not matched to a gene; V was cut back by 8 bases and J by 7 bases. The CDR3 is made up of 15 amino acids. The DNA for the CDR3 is TGTGCCAGCGATGATTCCGGGGACAGGGTAGCTGAGCAGTACTTC. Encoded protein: CASDDSGDRVAEQYF.

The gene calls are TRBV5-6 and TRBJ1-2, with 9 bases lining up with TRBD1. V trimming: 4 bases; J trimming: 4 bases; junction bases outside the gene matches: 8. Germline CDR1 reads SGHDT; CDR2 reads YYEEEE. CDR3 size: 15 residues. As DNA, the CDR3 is TGTGCCAGCAGCCGACGGGACAGGGTTACCTATGGCTACACCTTC. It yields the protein CASSRRDRVTYGYTF.

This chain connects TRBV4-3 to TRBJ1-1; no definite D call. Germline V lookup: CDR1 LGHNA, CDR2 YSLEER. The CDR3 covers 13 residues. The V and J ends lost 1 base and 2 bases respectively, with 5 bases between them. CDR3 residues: CASSQGGNTEAFF. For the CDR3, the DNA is TGCGCCAGCAGCCAAGGAGGAAACACTGAAGCTTTCTTT.

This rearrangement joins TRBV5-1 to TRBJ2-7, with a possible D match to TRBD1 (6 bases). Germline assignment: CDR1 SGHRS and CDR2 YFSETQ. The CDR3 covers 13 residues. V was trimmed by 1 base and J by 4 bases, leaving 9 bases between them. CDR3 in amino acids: CASSLTGLYEQYF. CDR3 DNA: TGCGCCAGCAGCTTGACAGGGCTGTACGAGCAGTACTTC. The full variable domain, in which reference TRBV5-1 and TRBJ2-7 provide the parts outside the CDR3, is KAGVTQTPRYLIKTRGQQVTLSCSPISGHRSVSWYQQTPGQGLQFLFEYFSETQRNKGNFPGRFSGRQFSNSRSEMNVSTLELGDSALYLCASSLTGLYEQYFGPGTRLTVT.

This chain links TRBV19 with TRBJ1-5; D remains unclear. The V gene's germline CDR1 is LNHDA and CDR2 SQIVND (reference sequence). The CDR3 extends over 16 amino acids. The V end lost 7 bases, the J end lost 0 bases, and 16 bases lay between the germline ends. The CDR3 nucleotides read TGTGCCAGTACCTCCCGGCAGCGGGTTAGCAATCAGCCCCAGCATTTT. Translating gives CASTSRQRVSNQPQHF.

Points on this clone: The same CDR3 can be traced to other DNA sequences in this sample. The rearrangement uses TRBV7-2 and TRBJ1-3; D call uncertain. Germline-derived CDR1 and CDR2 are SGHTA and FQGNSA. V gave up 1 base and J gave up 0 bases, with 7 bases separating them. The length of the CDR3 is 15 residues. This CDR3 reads CASSLGADSGNTIYF. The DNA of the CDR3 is TGTGCCAGCAGCTTAGGAGCGGACTCTGGAAACACCATATATTTT.

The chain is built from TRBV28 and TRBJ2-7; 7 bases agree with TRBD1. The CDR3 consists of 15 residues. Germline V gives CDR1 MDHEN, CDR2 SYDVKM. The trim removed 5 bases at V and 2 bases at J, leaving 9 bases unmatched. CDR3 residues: CASSPLTGTPYEQYF. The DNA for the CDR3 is TGTGCCAGCAGTCCCCTGACAGGGACCCCCTACGAGCAGTACTTC.

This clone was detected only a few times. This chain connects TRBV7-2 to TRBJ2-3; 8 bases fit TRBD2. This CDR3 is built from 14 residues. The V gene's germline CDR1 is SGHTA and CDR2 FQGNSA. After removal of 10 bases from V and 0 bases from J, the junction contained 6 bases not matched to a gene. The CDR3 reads CAIERGTSTDTQYF. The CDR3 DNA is TGTGCCATAGAGCGGGGGACGAGCACAGATACGCAGTATTTT.

Here the CDR3 DNA reads TGTGCCAGCAGCCCGATTGACAGAGTTTCCTACGAGCAGTACTTC. Its translation: CASSPIDRVSYEQYF. The chain uses TRBV7-2 and TRBJ2-7; perhaps TRBD1 as D (5 bases). The V gene's germline CDR1 is SGHTA and CDR2 FQGNSA. CDR3 size: 15 residues. V lost 5 bases to trimming and J lost 1 base, with 15 bases between them.

The CDR3 protein is CASSTHRTGSLQPQHF. The CDR3 DNA follows: TGTGCCAGCAGTACCCATCGGACAGGGTCCCTCCAGCCCCAGCATTTT. The chain links TRBV28 to TRBJ1-5, with 8 bases matching TRBD1. The CDR3 length is 16 residues. V gave up 5 bases and J gave up 7 bases; unmatched junction bases: 13. The germline CDR1 and CDR2 sequences are MDHEN and SYDVKM.

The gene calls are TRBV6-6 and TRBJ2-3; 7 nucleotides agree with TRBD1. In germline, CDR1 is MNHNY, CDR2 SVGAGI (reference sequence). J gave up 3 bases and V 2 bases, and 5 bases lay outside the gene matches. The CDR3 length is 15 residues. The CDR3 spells CASSYEGAGTDTQYF. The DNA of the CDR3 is TGTGCCAGCAGTTACGAGGGGGCAGGAACAGATACGCAGTATTTT.

CDR3 bases: TGCGCCAGCAGCCAAGTTTCGGCCAGGGGGCTGAACACTGAAGCTTTCTTT. Encoded protein: CASSQVSARGLNTEAFF. The rearrangement joins TRBV4-3 to TRBJ1-1; 8 bases are a match to TRBD1. J was trimmed by 0 bases and V by 1 base; bases with no gene match: 7. Germline CDR1 LGHNA, CDR2 YSLEER. The CDR3 is made up of 17 amino acids.

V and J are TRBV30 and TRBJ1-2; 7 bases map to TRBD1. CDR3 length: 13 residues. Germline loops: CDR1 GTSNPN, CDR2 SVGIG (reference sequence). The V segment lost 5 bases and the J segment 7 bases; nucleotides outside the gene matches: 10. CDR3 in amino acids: CAWQEQGTPGYTF. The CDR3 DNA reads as TGTGCCTGGCAAGAACAGGGGACCCCTGGCTACACCTTC. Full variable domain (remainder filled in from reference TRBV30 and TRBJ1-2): SQTIHQWPATLVQPVGSPLSLECTVEGTSNPNLYWYRQAAGRGLQLLFYSVGIGQISSEVPQNLSASRPQDRQFILSSKKLLLSDSGFYLCAWQEQGTPGYTFGSGTRLTVV.

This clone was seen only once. CDR3 amino acids: CSANNGQTQYF. CDR3 nucleotides: TGCAGTGCTAACAATGGGCAGACCCAGTACTTC. The gene calls are TRBV20-1 and TRBJ2-5, with D uncertain. With 4 bases removed from V and 6 bases from J, the gap between germline ends came to 9 bases. This CDR3 has 11 amino acids. From germline, CDR1 is DFQATT and CDR2 SNEGSKA (reference sequence).

The CDR3 coding sequence is TGCGCCAGCAGCTTGGCCGTGAGTAACACTGAAGCTTTCTTT. Its protein product is CASSLAVSNTEAFF. V is TRBV5-1 and J is TRBJ1-1; D unclear. V shed 0 bases and J shed 2 bases, with 8 bases lying between them. CDR1 SGHRS and CDR2 YFSETQ come from the germline V gene. The CDR3 covers 14 residues.

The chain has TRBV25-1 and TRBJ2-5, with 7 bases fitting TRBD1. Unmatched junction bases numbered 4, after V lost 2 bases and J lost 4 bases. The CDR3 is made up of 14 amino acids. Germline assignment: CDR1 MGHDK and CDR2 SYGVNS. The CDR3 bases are TGTGCCAGCAGTGAAACAAACAGGGGAGAGACCCAGTACTTC. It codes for CASSETNRGETQYF. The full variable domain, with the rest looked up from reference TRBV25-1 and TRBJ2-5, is EADIYQTPRYLVIGTGKKITLECSQTMGHDKMYWYQQDPGMELHLIHYSYGVNSTEKGDLSSESTVSRIRTEHFPLTLESARPSHTSQYLCASSETNRGETQYFGPGTRLLVL.

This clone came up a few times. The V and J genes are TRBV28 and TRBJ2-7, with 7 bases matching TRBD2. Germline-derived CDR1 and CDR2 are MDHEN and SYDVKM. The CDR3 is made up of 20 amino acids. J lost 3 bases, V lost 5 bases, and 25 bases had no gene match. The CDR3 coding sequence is TGTGCCAGCAGTCCACTAACTGGGGGGGGTTTTGGCAGAACCCGCTACGAGCAGTACTTC. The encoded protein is CASSPLTGGGFGRTRYEQYF.

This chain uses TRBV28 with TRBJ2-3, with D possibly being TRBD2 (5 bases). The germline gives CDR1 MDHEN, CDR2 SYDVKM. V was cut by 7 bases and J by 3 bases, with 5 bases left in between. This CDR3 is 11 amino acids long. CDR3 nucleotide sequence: TGTGCCAGCACGGGAACAGATACGCAGTATTTT. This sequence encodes CASTGTDTQYF.

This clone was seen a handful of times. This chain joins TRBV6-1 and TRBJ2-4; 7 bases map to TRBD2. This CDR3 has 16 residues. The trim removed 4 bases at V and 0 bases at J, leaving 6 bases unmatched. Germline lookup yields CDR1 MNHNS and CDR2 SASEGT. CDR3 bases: TGTGCCAGCAGTGTCCGGGAGGTACTAGCCAAAAACATTCAGTACTTC. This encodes CASSVREVLAKNIQYF.

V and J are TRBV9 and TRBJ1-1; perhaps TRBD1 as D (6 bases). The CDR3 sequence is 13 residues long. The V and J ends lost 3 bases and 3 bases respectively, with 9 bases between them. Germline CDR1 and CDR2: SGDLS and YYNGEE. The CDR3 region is CASSAGVDTEAFF. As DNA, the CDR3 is TGTGCCAGCAGCGCAGGGGTTGACACTGAAGCTTTCTTT.

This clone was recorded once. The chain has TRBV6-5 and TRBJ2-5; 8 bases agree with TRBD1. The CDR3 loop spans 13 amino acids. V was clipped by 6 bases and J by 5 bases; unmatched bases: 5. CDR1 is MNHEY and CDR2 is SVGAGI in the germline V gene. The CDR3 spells CASRRRGRETQYF. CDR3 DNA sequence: TGTGCCAGCAGACGCAGGGGGCGGGAGACCCAGTACTTC.

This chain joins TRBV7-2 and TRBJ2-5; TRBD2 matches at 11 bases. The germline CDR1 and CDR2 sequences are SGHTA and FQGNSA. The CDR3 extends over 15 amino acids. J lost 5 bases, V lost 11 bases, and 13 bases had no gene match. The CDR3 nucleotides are TGTGCCGAAGCCCCACTAGCGGGAGTTCGGGAGACCCAGTACTTC. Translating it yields CAEAPLAGVRETQYF.